Sequencing of this T cell receptor beta chain was carried out in a study of shared clonotypes between healthy human individuals. Genomic DNA (from each subset) was split evenly across several immunoSEQ plates. Template for every sorted-subset replicate PCR totaled 150 to 250 ng DNA, 25,000 to 35,000 T cell genomes. Some clones are missing from TCRdb's copy, which holds only in-frame ones; the method was immunoSEQ multiplex PCR. Found here are about 1 million clones, around 76% of them singletons; the top ten hold approximately 1.5%. The V end lost 2 bases, the J end lost 3 bases, and 10 bases lay between the germline ends. Germline loops: CDR1 PRHDT, CDR2 FYEKMQ (reference sequence). The CDR3 contains 14 residues.

Material: memory CD4+ T cells sorted from blood. Noted subset: CD45RA-negative fraction. This chain uses TRBV13 with TRBJ1-2; D gene uncertain. The receptor was derived from a young man in good health. The CDR3 protein is CASSLNPADYGYTF. CDR3 DNA sequence: TGTGCCAGCAGCTTAAACCCAGCAGACTATGGCTACACCTTC.